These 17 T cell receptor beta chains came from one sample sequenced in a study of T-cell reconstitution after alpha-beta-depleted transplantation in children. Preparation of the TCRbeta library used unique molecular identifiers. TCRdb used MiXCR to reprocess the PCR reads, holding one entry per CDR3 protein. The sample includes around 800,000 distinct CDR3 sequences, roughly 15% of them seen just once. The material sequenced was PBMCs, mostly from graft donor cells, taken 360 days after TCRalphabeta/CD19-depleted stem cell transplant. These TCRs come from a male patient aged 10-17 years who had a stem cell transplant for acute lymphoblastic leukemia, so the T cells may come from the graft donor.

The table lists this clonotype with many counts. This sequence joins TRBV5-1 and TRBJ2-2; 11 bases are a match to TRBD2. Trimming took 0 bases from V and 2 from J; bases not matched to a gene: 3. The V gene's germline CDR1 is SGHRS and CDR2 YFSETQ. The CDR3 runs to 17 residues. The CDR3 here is CASSLEGLAVNTGELFF. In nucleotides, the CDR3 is TGCGCCAGCAGCTTGGAGGGACTAGCGGTAAACACCGGGGAGCTGTTTTTT. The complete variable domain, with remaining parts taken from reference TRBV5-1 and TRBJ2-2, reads KAGVTQTPRYLIKTRGQQVTLSCSPISGHRSVSWYQQTPGQGLQFLFEYFSETQRNKGNFPGRFSGRQFSNSRSEMNVSTLELGDSALYLCASSLEGLAVNTGELFFGEGSRLTVL.

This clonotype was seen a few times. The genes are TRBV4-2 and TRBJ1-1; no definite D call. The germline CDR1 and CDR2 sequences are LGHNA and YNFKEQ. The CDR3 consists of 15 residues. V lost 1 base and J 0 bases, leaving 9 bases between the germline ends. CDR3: CASSQVGVMNTEAFF. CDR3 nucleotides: TGTGCCAGCAGCCAAGTTGGGGTCATGAACACTGAAGCTTTCTTT.

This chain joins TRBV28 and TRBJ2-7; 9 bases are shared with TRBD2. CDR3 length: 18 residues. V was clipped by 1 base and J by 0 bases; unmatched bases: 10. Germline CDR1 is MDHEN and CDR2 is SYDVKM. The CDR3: CASSLLRAGGVSSYEQYF. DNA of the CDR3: TGTGCCAGCAGTTTATTGAGGGCGGGAGGGGTGAGCTCCTACGAGCAGTACTTC. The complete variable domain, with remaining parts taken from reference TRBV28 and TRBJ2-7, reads DVKVTQSSRYLVKRTGEKVFLECVQDMDHENMFWYRQDPGLGLRLIYFSYDVKMKEKGDIPEGYSVSREKKERFSLILESASTNQTSMYLCASSLLRAGGVSSYEQYFGPGTRLTVT.

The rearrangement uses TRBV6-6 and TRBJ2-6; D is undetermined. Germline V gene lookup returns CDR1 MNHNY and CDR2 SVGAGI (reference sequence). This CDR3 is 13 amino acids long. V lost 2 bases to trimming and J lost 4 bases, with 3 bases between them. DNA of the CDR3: TGTGCCAGCAGTTACGAGGGGGCCAACGTCCTGACTTTC. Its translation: CASSYEGANVLTF.

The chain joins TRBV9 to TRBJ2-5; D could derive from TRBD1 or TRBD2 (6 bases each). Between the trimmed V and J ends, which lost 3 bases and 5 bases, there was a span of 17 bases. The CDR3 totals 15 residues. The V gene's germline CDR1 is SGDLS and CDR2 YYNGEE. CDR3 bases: TGTGCCAGCAGCGCTAGGGGGGAGACTGAGGAGACCCAGTACTTC. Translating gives CASSARGETEETQYF.

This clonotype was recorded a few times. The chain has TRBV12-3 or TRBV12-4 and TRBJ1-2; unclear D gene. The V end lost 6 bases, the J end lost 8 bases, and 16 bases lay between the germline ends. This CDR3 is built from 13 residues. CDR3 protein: CASRQNGENGYTF. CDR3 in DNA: TGTGCCAGCAGACAGAACGGGGAAAACGGCTACACCTTC.

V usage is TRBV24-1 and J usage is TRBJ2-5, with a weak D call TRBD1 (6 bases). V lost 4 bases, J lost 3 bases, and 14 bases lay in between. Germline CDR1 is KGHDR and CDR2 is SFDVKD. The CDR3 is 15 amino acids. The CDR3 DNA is TGTGCCACCAGTGACAACAGGGTCCCGGAAGAGACCCAGTACTTC. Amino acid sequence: CATSDNRVPEETQYF.

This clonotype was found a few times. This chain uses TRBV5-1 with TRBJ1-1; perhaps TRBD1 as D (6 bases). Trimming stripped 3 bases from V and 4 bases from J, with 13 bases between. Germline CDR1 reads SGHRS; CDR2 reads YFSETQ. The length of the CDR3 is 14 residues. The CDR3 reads CASSSEGGATEAFF. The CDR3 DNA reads TGCGCCAGCAGCTCCGAGGGGGGGGCCACTGAAGCTTTCTTT. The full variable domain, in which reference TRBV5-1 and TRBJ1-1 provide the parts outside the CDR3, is KAGVTQTPRYLIKTRGQQVTLSCSPISGHRSVSWYQQTPGQGLQFLFEYFSETQRNKGNFPGRFSGRQFSNSRSEMNVSTLELGDSALYLCASSSEGGATEAFFGQGTRLTVV.

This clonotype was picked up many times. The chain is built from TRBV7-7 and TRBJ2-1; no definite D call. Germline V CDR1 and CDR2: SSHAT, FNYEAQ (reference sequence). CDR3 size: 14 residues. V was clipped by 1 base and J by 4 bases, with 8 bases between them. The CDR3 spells CASSLGTDYNEQFF. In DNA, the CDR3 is TGTGCCAGCAGCTTAGGGACGGATTACAATGAGCAGTTCTTC.

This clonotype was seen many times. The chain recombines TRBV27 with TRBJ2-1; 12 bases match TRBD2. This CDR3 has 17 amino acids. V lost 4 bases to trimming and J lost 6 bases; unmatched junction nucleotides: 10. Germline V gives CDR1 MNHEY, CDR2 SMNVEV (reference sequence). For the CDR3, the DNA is TGTGCCAGCAGTTGGACTAGCGGGATCGTAGGGGTCAATGAGCAGTTCTTC. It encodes CASSWTSGIVGVNEQFF.

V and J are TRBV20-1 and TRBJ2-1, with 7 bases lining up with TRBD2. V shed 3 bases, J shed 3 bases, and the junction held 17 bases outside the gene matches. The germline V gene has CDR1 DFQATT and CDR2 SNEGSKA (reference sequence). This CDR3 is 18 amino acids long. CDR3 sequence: CSARIGLVGGGSYNEQFF. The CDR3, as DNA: TGCAGTGCTAGGATCGGCTTGGTTGGTGGCGGGAGCTACAATGAGCAGTTCTTC.

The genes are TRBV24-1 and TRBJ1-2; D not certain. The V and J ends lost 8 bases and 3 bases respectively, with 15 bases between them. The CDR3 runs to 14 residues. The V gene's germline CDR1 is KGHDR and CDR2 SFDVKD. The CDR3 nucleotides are TGTGCCACCACCGACTCTGCTGGTGACTATGGCTACACCTTC. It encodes CATTDSAGDYGYTF.

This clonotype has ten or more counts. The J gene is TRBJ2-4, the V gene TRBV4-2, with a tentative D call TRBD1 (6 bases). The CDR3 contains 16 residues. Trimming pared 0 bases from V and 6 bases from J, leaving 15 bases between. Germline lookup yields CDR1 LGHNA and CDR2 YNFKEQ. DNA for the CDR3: TGTGCCAGCAGCCAAGAACAGGGAGATCTTGGAAACATTCAGTACTTC. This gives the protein CASSQEQGDLGNIQYF.

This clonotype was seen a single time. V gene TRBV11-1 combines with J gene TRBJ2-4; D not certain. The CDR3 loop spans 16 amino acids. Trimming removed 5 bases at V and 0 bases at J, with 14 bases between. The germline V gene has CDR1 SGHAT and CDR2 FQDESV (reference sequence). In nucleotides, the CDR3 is TGTGCCAGCAGCCGAGTAGCCGGCTTAGCCAAAAACATTCAGTACTTC. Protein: CASSRVAGLAKNIQYF.

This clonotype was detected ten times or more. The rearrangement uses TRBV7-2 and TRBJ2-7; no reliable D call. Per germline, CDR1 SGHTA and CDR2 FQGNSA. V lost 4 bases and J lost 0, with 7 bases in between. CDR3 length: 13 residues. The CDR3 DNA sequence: TGTGCCAGCAGCTCGAAGAGCTCCTACGAGCAGTACTTC. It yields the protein CASSSKSSYEQYF.

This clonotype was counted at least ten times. CDR3 sequence (DNA): TGTGCCAGCAGCTTAGGAACCGCTGGAAACACCATATATTTT. This gives the protein CASSLGTAGNTIYF. The chain links TRBV5-5 to TRBJ1-3; D not resolved. The CDR3 totals 14 residues. Germline CDR1 and CDR2: SGHKS and YYEKEE (reference sequence). V lost 2 bases, J lost 2 bases, and 8 bases lay in between. Complete variable domain (other parts from reference TRBV5-5 and TRBJ1-3): DAGVTQSPTHLIKTRGQQVTLRCSPISGHKSVSWYQQVLGQGPQFIFQYYEKEERGRGNFPDRFSARQFPNYSSELNVNALLLGDSALYLCASSLGTAGNTIYFGEGSWLTVV.

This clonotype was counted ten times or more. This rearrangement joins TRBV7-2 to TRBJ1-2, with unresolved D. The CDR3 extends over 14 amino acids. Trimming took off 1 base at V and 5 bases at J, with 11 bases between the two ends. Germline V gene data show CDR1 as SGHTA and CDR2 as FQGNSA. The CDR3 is CASSLGVASYGYTF. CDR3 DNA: TGTGCCAGCAGCTTAGGGGTCGCCTCTTATGGCTACACCTTC.